Ten or more counts support the clone carrying this T cell receptor (beta chain). Its antigen is currently unknown. This sample was taken from a study of T cells in Graves' hyperthyroidism and ophthalmopathy. General observations from the study: Blood shared most expanded thyroid clonotypes above 0.001.

The patients, who ranged from 18 to 65 in age, presented with newly diagnosed hyperthyroidism lasting under 2 months. The source material, RNA transcripts, was used to amplify TCR beta CDR3 regions. When the TCR CDR3 underwent first-round RT-PCR, the HTBI primer set was used. One entry per CDR3 protein, called by TCRdb with MiXCR from the multiplex PCR reads. The sample shows approximately 530,000 distinct CDR3 sequences, over 15% of them seen only once. CDR1 LGHDT and CDR2 YNNKEL come from the germline V gene (reference sequence). The V and J ends lost 3 bases and 6 bases respectively, with 9 bases between them. The CDR3 has 12 amino acids.

Input material: blood. This receptor was taken from a woman aged 18-29 years with Graves' hyperthyroidism. V gene TRBV3-1 combines with J gene TRBJ2-7; no definite D call. CDR3 amino acids: CASSQKDTEQYF. DNA of the CDR3: TGTGCCAGCAGCCAGAAAGACACCGAGCAGTACTTC.